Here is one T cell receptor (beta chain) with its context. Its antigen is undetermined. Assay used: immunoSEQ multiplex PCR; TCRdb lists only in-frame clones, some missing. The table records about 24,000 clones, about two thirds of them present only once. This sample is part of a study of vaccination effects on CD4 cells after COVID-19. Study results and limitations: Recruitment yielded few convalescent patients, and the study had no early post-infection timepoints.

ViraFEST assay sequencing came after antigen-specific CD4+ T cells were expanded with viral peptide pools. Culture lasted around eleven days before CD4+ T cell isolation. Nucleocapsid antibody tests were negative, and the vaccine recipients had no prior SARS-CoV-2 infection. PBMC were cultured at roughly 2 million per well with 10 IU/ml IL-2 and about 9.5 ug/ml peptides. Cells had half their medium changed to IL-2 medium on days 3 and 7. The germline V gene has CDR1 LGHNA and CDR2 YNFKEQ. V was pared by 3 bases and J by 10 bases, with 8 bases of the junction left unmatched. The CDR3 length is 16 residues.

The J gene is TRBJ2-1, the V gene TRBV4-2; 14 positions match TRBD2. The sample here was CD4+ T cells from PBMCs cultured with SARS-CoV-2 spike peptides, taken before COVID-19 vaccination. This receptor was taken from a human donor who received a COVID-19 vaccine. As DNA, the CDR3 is TGTGCCAGCAGCCAGGCCGGGACTAGCGGGAGTCACGAGCAGTTCTTC. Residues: CASSQAGTSGSHEQFF.